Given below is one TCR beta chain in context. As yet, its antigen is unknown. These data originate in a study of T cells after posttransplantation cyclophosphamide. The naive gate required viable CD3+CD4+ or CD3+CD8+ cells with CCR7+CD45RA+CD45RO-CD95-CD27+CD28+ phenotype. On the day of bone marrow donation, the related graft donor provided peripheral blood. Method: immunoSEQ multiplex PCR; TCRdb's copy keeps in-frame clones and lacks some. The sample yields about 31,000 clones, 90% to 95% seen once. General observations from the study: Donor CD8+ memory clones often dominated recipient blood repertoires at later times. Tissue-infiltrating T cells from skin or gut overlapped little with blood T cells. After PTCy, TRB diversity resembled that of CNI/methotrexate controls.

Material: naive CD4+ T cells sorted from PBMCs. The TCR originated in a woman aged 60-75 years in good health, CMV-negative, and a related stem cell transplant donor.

The DNA of the CDR3 is TGCGCCAGCACCCCAGGGGCGGGAGAAGAGACCCAGTACTTC. It specifies CASTPGAGEETQYF. The chain recombines TRBV5-1 with TRBJ2-5, with D possibly TRBD2 on 7 matching bases. V shed 6 bases and J shed 3 bases, with 15 bases lying between them. The CDR3 is 14 residues long. Germline V gene sequence: CDR1 SGHRS, CDR2 YFSETQ.